A selection of T cell receptor beta chains follows, all from one sample in a study of post-analysis software for immune sequencing data. TCRdb reprocessed the PCR reads via MiXCR and lists one record per CDR3 protein. The sample includes around 260,000 distinct CDR3 sequences, 35% to 40% of them seen just once. Sequences were obtained from blood. The origin of the receptors is a girl aged 10-17 years with multiple sclerosis. CDR3s include the opening cysteine and the closing phenylalanine or tryptophan. The D gene is left open where the match is weak. The listing skips clone size in some rows; elsewhere it reads once, few, many or a size class.

J gene	V gene	D gene	clone size	CDR3 DNA	CDR3 protein
TRBJ1-2	TRBV7-2	-	-	TGTGCCAGCAGCTTAGTCACGGGGGGCTACACCTTC	CASSLVTGGYTF
TRBJ1-4	TRBV5-1	-	few	TGCGCCAGCAGCTTAAACAATGAAAAACTGTTTTTT	CASSLNNEKLFF
TRBJ1-1	TRBV3-1	-	-	TGTGCCAGCAGCCTGGGGAGCCGGGGCACTGAAGCTTTCTTT	CASSLGSRGTEAFF
TRBJ1-2	TRBV29-1	-	few	TGCAGCGCAAAAGACAGGCTGGCTAACTATGGCTACACCTTC	CSAKDRLANYGYTF
TRBJ2-1	TRBV3-1	-	many	TGTGCCAGCAGCCCCCTAGCAGCGGATAGCTCCTACAATGAGCAGTTCTTC	CASSPLAADSSYNEQFF
TRBJ2-3	TRBV4-1	TRBD2	many	TGCGCCAGCAGCCAAGAAAGCGGGAGAACCACCACAGATACGCAGTATTTT	CASSQESGRTTTDTQYF
TRBJ1-5	TRBV5-1	-	-	TGCACCACCTCGGAGGGGCCCAGGCAGCCCCAGCATTTT	CTTSEGPRQPQHF
TRBJ2-7	TRBV12-3/TRBV12-4	-	-	TGTGCCAGCAGTTACTCAGCGGGCTCCACCTACGAGCAGTACTTC	CASSYSAGSTYEQYF
TRBJ2-1	TRBV7-3	-	many	TGTGCCAGCAGCCCTAAGAGGGAATCCTACAATGAGCAGTTCTTC	CASSPKRESYNEQFF
TRBJ2-3	TRBV4-1	TRBD1	many	TGCGCCAGCAGCCAAGCTTTTCCGCGACAGGGGTGGAAAACAGATACGCAGTATTTT	CASSQAFPRQGWKTDTQYF
TRBJ2-1	TRBV4-1	TRBD1	-	TGCGCCAGCAGCCAAGGACGGACAGGGCTCTACAATGAGCAGTTCTTC	CASSQGRTGLYNEQFF
TRBJ2-3	TRBV7-2	-	-	TGTGCCAGTTCTACAGGGGAGGTGGATACGCAGTATTTT	CASSTGEVDTQYF
TRBJ1-3	TRBV28	-	once	TGTGCCAGCAGTACCTTGGTTCGGACAAGACACTCTGGAAACACCATATATTTT	CASSTLVRTRHSGNTIYF
TRBJ2-1	TRBV12-3/TRBV12-4	-	many	TGTGCCAGCAGTTACCGACGCTCGGGGGTGGTCTCCAATGAGCAGTTCTTC	CASSYRRSGVVSNEQFF
TRBJ1-5	TRBV3-1	-	few	TGTGCCAGCAGCCAATCCGATCAGCCCCAGCATTTT	CASSQSDQPQHF
TRBJ2-2	TRBV28	-	-	TGTGCCAGCAGTTTACCGGTAGAAGGTTGGCCGGGGCGGTTTTTT	CASSLPVEGWPGRFF
TRBJ2-1	TRBV12-3/TRBV12-4	-	-	TGTGCCACCTCGCAACTTGAGAACGAGCAGTTCTTC	CATSQLENEQFF
TRBJ2-3	TRBV2	-	many	TGTGCCAGCAATGACGGAGCCGATGATACGCAGTATTTT	CASNDGADDTQYF
TRBJ1-2	TRBV5-1	-	many	TGCGCCAGCAGCCAGGGTTCTAGTGGCTACACCTTC	CASSQGSSGYTF
TRBJ2-5	TRBV7-2	TRBD2	many	TGTGCCAGCAGCGCCTACCCACCACTCCGGACTAGTGGGGGGGAGACCCAGTACTTC	CASSAYPPLRTSGGETQYF
TRBJ2-2	TRBV13	-	-	TGTGCCAGCAGCTTAGCTTATAGGGCGGATAACACCGGGGAGCTGTTTTTT	CASSLAYRADNTGELFF
TRBJ1-6	TRBV20-1	-	-	TGCAGTGCTAGAGGTGGATCCCCCAATTCACCCCTCCACTTT	CSARGGSPNSPLHF
TRBJ2-3	TRBV24-1	-	few	TGTGCCACCAGTGATAAACTCGTAGTTGATACGCAGTATTTT	CATSDKLVVDTQYF
TRBJ1-2	TRBV6-1	-	many	TGTGCCAGCAGCAACGACGGTTATGGCTACACCTTC	CASSNDGYGYTF
TRBJ1-2	TRBV3-1	-	few	TGTGCCAGCAGCCAAAAAACGAGGGACTGGTATGGCTACACCTTC	CASSQKTRDWYGYTF
TRBJ2-3	TRBV7-2	-	-	TGTGCCAGCAGCTTGGACTTTGCGCGCTCTAGCACAGATACGCAGTATTTT	CASSLDFARSSTDTQYF
TRBJ1-1	TRBV18	-	few	TGTGCCAGCTCACCACCCGCCCCGAACACTGAAGCTTTCTTT	CASSPPAPNTEAFF
TRBJ2-1	TRBV12-3/TRBV12-4	-	-	TGTGCCAGCAGCCCGAGAGGTACTGAGCAGTTCTTC	CASSPRGTEQFF
TRBJ2-7	TRBV10-3	-	many	TGTGCCATCAGTGAGGGGGACGTGGCGTATGAGCAGTACTTC	CAISEGDVAYEQYF
TRBJ1-1	TRBV14	-	few	TGTGCCAGCAGCCAGGCCGACGTTGGGGCTTTCTTT	CASSQADVGAFF
TRBJ2-5	TRBV10-3	-	few	TGTGCCATCAGTGACTCAATAGGACGGTTCCAAGAGACCCAGTACTTC	CAISDSIGRFQETQYF
TRBJ2-5	TRBV5-6	TRBD2	-	TGTGCCAGCAGCCCGGGGGGAATCTACGGGCAGTACTTC	CASSPGGIYGQYF
TRBJ1-2	TRBV29-1	-	many	TGCAGCGTACAGGAAGCTAACTATGGCTACACCTTC	CSVQEANYGYTF
TRBJ1-2	TRBV6-1	TRBD1	-	TGTGCCAGCAGACCCAGGGGGACCTATGGCTACACCTTC	CASRPRGTYGYTF
TRBJ2-2	TRBV15	-	few	TGTGCCACCAGCAGAGTTAGGTCCCACGGCCTAAACACCGGGGAGCTGTTTTTT	CATSRVRSHGLNTGELFF
TRBJ1-2	TRBV7-9	-	-	TGTGCCAGCAGTCCAGGGTGGAGTAGCGGCTACACCTTC	CASSPGWSSGYTF
TRBJ2-7	TRBV5-1	TRBD2	-	TGCGCCAGCAGCACTAGCGGGCTCAGCTCCTACGAGCAGTACTTC	CASSTSGLSSYEQYF